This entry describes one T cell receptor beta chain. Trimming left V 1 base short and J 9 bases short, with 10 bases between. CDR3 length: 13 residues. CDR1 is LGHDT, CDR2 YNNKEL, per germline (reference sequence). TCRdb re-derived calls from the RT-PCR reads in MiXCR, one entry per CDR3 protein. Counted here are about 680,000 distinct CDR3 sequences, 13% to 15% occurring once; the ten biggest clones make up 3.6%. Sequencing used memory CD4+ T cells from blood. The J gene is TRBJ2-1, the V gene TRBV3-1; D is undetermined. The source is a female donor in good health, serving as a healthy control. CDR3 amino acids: CASSQGTKGEQFF. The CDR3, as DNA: TGTGCCAGCAGCCAAGGAACTAAAGGTGAGCAGTTCTTC.